One sample yielded the 21 T cell receptor beta chains listed below, sequenced in a study of blood T cell repertoires in COVID-19. Repertoires were generated with immunoSEQ multiplex PCR, while TCRdb's copy carries only in-frame clones and drops some. Altogether 81,000 or so clones are present, around 81% being singletons, with the ten largest covering about 10%. The source material was peripheral blood. These receptors were obtained from a woman aged 70-85 years with active or convalescent COVID-19.

This chain connects TRBV3-1 (or the pseudogene TRBV3-2) to TRBJ1-2, with D possibly TRBD1 on 5 matching bases. Trimming took 10 bases from V and 2 from J, leaving 14 bases between them. CDR3 length: 13 amino acids. Germline assignment: CDR1 LGHDT and CDR2 YNNKEL (reference sequence). In DNA, the CDR3 is TGTGCCACCAGGAGCGGGACCAACTATGGCTACACCTTC. Translation: CATRSGTNYGYTF.

CDR3 sequence: CASSGDTGGKLFF. The CDR3 region has the DNA TGTGCCAGCAGTGGGGACACGGGGGGAAAACTGTTTTTT. The chain has TRBV6-4 and TRBJ1-4, with D perhaps TRBD1 (6 bases). Per the germline V gene, CDR1 is MRHNA and CDR2 is SNTAGT. The CDR3 spans 13 residues. V was trimmed by 4 bases and J by 10 bases, leaving 13 bases between them.

This clone was observed a single time. This rearrangement joins TRBV14 to TRBJ1-1; D not certain. Trimming left V 5 bases short and J 1 base short, with 8 bases between. The CDR3 loop spans 13 amino acids. Germline V gene data show CDR1 as SGHDN and CDR2 as FVKESK. In DNA, the CDR3 is TGTGCCAGCAGCTCTCAGCGGAACACTGAAGCTTTCTTT. Translated, it gives CASSSQRNTEAFF.

The gene calls are TRBV6-5 and TRBJ1-2; perhaps TRBD1 as D (6 bases). The CDR3 is 13 amino acids. Germline V gene lookup returns CDR1 MNHEY and CDR2 SVGAGI. V shed 6 bases and J shed 4 bases, with 12 bases lying between them. CDR3 sequence: CASSKQGAYGYTF. For the CDR3, the DNA is TGTGCCAGCAGCAAACAGGGCGCCTATGGCTACACCTTC.

The chain carries TRBV3-1 (or the pseudogene TRBV3-2) and TRBJ2-1; TRBD2 aligns across 10 bases. The CDR3 runs to 14 residues. Germline V CDR1 and CDR2: LGHDT, YNNKEL (reference sequence). Trimming at V came to 4 bases and at J to 10 bases, leaving 7 bases not matched to a gene. The CDR3, as DNA: TGTGCCAGCAGCCGAGGGACTAGCGTGGCCGAGCAGTTCTTC. Translating gives CASSRGTSVAEQFF.

This rearrangement joins TRBV28 to TRBJ1-6, with TRBD1 matching over 7 bases. The germline V gene has CDR1 MDHEN and CDR2 SYDVKM. V shed 6 bases and J 6 bases; nucleotides not matched to a gene: 11. CDR3 length: 16 residues. The CDR3 loop reads CASRGGVTGINSPLHF. The CDR3 DNA reads TGTGCCAGCAGGGGCGGGGTGACAGGGATTAATTCACCCCTCCACTTT.

The chain employs TRBV18 and TRBJ1-1, with 8 bases matching TRBD1. CDR3 length: 15 residues. Per the germline V gene, CDR1 is KGHSH and CDR2 is LQKENI. Trimming at V came to 1 base and at J to 1 base, leaving 2 bases not matched to a gene. DNA for the CDR3: TGTGCCAGCTCACCACTTACAGGGGGGAACACTGAAGCTTTCTTT. It yields the protein CASSPLTGGNTEAFF.

V and J are TRBV5-1 and TRBJ2-1; 7 bases are shared with TRBD1. CDR1 and CDR2 (germline): SGHRS, YFSETQ. There are 14 residues in the CDR3. V dropped 7 bases and J dropped 7; count of bases not matched to a gene: 11. The CDR3 loop reads CASQFDRVKNEQFF. In DNA form, the CDR3 reads TGCGCCAGCCAGTTCGACAGGGTTAAAAATGAGCAGTTCTTC.

The chain carries TRBV4-1 and TRBJ1-1; 8 bases map to TRBD1. CDR1 and CDR2 from the germline V gene are MGHRA and YSYEKL. The CDR3 extends over 13 amino acids. Unmatched junction bases numbered 5, after V lost 8 bases and J lost 3 bases. The CDR3 DNA sequence: TGCGCCAGCGGACAGGACAGGGACACTGAAGCTTTCTTT. Its translation is CASGQDRDTEAFF.

V is TRBV4-2 and J is TRBJ2-5; D gene unclear. Germline CDR1 is LGHNA and CDR2 is YNFKEQ. The CDR3 spans 14 residues. Between the trimmed V and J ends, which lost 0 bases and 2 bases, there was a span of 7 bases. CDR3 residues: CASSQEQIQETQYF. CDR3 DNA: TGTGCCAGCAGCCAAGAACAGATTCAAGAGACCCAGTACTTC.

The V and J genes are TRBV6-5 and TRBJ2-3; TRBD1 matches 7 bases. The CDR3 is 15 amino acids. Germline values: CDR1 MNHEY, CDR2 SVGAGI. With V trimmed by 6 bases and J by 2 bases, 8 bases remained unmatched. The CDR3 reads CASSRRTGATDTQYF. CDR3 coding DNA: TGTGCCAGCAGCCGACGGACAGGAGCCACAGATACGCAGTATTTT.

The J gene is TRBJ2-3, the V gene TRBV7-8; TRBD1 aligns across 9 bases. This CDR3 comprises 15 residues. V dropped 6 bases and J dropped 0; count of bases not matched to a gene: 4. The germline CDR1 and CDR2 sequences are SGHVS and FQNEAQ. For the CDR3, the DNA is TGTGCCAGCAGGGGGGGGACAGGGAGCACAGATACGCAGTATTTT. This translates into CASRGGTGSTDTQYF.

The rearrangement uses TRBV5-4 and TRBJ1-2; 11 bases line up with TRBD1. The V segment lost 4 bases and the J segment 6 bases; nucleotides outside the gene matches: 5. Germline V gene lookup returns CDR1 SGHNT and CDR2 YYREEE (reference sequence). CDR3 length equals 14 residues. CDR3 in amino acids: CASSKGQGGDGYTF. CDR3 nucleotides: TGTGCCAGCAGCAAGGGACAGGGGGGCGATGGCTACACCTTC.

The CDR3 DNA reads TGTGCCAGCAGCCCCAGGGCAACCATGAACACTGAAGCTTTCTTT. It translates to CASSPRATMNTEAFF. This chain joins TRBV5-5 and TRBJ1-1; tentatively, D is TRBD1 (5 bases). The CDR3 has 15 residues. Per germline, CDR1 SGHKS and CDR2 YYEKEE (reference sequence). Trimming took 4 bases from V and 0 from J, leaving 13 bases between them.

J is TRBJ2-1 and V is TRBV2; a possible D gene is TRBD2 (6 bases). The CDR3 runs 15 residues. The ends were cut back, 11 bases at V and 10 bases at J, with 27 bases in the middle. Germline V lookup: CDR1 SNHLY, CDR2 FYNNEI. DNA of the CDR3: TGTGCCTCTATTGGTTGGGCGGGGCTAGATCGCGAGCAGTTCTTC. Its protein is CASIGWAGLDREQFF.

The chain has TRBV4-1 and TRBJ1-1, with D possibly being TRBD1 (5 bases). Looked up from germline, CDR1 is MGHRA and CDR2 is YSYEKL. V lost 0 bases and J lost 7, with 9 bases in between. The CDR3 is made up of 13 amino acids. In nucleotides, the CDR3 is TGCGCCAGCAGCCAAGATGGGGGGGGTGAAGCTTTCTTT. It yields the protein CASSQDGGGEAFF.

The chain recombines TRBV7-9 with TRBJ1-2; D remains unclear. The CDR3 runs 14 residues. In germline, CDR1 is SEHNR, CDR2 FQNEAQ (reference sequence). V lost 8 bases, J lost 4 bases, and 17 bases lay in between. CDR3 bases: TGTGCCAGCGGAAGGCTAGTACCACTCTATGGCTACACCTTC. Protein sequence: CASGRLVPLYGYTF.

The chain uses TRBV7-2 and TRBJ1-1; TRBD1 aligns across 8 bases. The CDR3 spans 14 residues. V trimming: 4 bases; J trimming: 3 bases; junction bases outside the gene matches: 4. Germline V gives CDR1 SGHTA, CDR2 FQGNSA. This CDR3 is CASSSQGGDTEAFF. Here the CDR3 DNA reads TGTGCCAGCAGCTCACAGGGGGGGGACACTGAAGCTTTCTTT.

This chain joins TRBV3-1 (or the pseudogene TRBV3-2) and TRBJ1-1; 7 bases line up with TRBD1. The CDR3 consists of 16 residues. Germline V lookup: CDR1 LGHDT, CDR2 YNNKEL (reference sequence). With V trimmed by 3 bases and J by 1 base, 8 bases remained unmatched. CDR3 bases: TGTGCCAGCAGCCACCGGGACAGACGCGGGAACACTGAAGCTTTCTTT. It yields the protein CASSHRDRRGNTEAFF.

The chain recombines TRBV7-9 with TRBJ2-7; maybe TRBD2 (6 bases). The CDR3 consists of 13 residues. The germline V gene has CDR1 SEHNR and CDR2 FQNEAQ (reference sequence). V was pared by 8 bases and J by 5 bases, with 16 bases between. This chain's CDR3 is CASLGGTGDEQYF. The CDR3 nucleotides are TGTGCCAGCCTCGGAGGGACGGGGGACGAGCAGTACTTC.

This chain connects TRBV6-4 to TRBJ2-1, with a tentative D call TRBD1 (6 bases). Looked up from germline, CDR1 is MRHNA and CDR2 is SNTAGT. CDR3 length equals 15 residues. Trimming cost V 3 bases and J 8 bases, with 17 bases left between them. The CDR3 bases are TGTGCCAGCAGTGAATCTGGGGGCGGCTTCGATGAGCAGTTCTTC. This encodes CASSESGGGFDEQFF.